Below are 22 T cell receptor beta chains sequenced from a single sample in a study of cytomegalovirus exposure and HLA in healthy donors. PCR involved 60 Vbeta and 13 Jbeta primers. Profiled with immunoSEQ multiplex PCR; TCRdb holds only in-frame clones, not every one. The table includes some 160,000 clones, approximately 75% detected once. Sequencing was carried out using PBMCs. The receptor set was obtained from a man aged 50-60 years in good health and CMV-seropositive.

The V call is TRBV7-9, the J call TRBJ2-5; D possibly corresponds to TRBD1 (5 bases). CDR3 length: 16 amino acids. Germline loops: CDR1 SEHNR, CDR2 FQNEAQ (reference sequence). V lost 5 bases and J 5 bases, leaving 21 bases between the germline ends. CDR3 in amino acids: CASSRLGAVPRETQYF. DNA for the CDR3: TGTGCCAGCAGCCGGCTAGGGGCAGTCCCGAGGGAGACCCAGTACTTC.

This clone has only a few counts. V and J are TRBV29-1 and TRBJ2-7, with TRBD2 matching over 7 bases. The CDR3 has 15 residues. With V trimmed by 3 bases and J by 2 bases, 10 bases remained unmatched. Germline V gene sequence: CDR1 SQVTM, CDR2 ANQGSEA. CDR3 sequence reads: CSVEVAGQQPYEQYF. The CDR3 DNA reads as TGCAGCGTTGAGGTAGCGGGCCAGCAGCCCTACGAGCAGTACTTC.

The CDR3 sequence: CASSQRDTRTDTQYF. The CDR3 bases are TGTGCCAGCAGCCAAAGGGACACCCGCACAGATACGCAGTATTTT. The J gene is TRBJ2-3, the V gene TRBV7-9, with a possible D match to TRBD1 (6 bases). V was clipped by 5 bases and J by 1 base, with 13 bases between them. Germline values: CDR1 SEHNR, CDR2 FQNEAQ (reference sequence). CDR3 size: 15 residues.

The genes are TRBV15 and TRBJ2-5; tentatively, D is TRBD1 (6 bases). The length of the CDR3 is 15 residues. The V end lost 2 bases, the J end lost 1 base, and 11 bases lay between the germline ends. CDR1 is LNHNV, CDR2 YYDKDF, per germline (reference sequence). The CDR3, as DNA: TGTGCCACCAGCAGAAACACAGGGAGCCAAGAGACCCAGTACTTC. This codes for CATSRNTGSQETQYF.

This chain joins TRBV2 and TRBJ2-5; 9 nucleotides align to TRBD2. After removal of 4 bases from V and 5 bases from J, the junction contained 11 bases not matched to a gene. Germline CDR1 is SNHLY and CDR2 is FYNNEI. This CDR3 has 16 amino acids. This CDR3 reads CASSGGLGGGAETQYF. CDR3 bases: TGTGCCAGCAGTGGCGGGCTCGGCGGGGGGGCGGAGACCCAGTACTTC.

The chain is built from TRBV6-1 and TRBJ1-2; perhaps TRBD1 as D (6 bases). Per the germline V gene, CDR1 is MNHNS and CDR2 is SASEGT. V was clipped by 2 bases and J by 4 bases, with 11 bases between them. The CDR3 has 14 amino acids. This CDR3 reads CASSEFPGVYGYTF. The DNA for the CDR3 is TGTGCCAGCAGTGAATTTCCAGGGGTCTATGGCTACACCTTC.

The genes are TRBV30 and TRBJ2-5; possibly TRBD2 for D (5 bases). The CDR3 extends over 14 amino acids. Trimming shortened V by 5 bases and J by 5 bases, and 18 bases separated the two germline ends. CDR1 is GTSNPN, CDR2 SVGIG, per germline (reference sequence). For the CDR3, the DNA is TGTGCCTGGCATACGGGATTAAGTGGGGAGACCCAGTACTTC. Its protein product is CAWHTGLSGETQYF.

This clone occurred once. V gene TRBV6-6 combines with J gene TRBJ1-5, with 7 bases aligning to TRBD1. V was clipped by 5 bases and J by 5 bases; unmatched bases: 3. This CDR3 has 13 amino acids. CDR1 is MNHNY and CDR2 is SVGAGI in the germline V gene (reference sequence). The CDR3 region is CASSGDSYQPQHF. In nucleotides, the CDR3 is TGTGCCAGCAGTGGGGACAGTTATCAGCCCCAGCATTTT.

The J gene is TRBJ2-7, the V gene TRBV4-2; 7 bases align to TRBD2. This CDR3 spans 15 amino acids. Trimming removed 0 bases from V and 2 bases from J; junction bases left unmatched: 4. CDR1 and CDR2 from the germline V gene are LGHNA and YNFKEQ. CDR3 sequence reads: CASSQDRLAAYEQYF. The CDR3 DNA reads TGTGCCAGCAGCCAAGATCGGCTAGCGGCCTACGAGCAGTACTTC.

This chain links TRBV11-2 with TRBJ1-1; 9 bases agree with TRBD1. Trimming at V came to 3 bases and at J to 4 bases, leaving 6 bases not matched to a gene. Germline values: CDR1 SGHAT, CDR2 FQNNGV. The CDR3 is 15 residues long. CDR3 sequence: CASSFQQGASTEAFF. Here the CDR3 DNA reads TGTGCCAGCAGCTTCCAACAGGGGGCAAGCACTGAAGCTTTCTTT.

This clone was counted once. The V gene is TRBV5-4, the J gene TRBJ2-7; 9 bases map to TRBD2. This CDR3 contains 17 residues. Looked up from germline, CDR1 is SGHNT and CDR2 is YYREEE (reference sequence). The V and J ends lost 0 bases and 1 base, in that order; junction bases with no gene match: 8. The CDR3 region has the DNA TGTGCCAGCAGCTTGGTCGCGGGGGGGGGCAGGTCCTACGAGCAGTACTTC. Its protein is CASSLVAGGGRSYEQYF.

CDR3 in DNA: TGTGCCAGCAGTCTGACAGGGGGCCGGGGGGGCTACACCTTC. It codes for CASSLTGGRGGYTF. The chain recombines TRBV6-5 with TRBJ1-2; 10 bases are a match to TRBD1. Germline CDR1 MNHEY, CDR2 SVGAGI. With 5 bases clipped from V and 8 bases from J, the junction kept 8 bases outside the gene matches. This CDR3 contains 14 residues.

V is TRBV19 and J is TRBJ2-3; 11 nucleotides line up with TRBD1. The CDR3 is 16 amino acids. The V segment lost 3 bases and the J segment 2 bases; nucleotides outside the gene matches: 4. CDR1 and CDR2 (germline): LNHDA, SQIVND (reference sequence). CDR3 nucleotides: TGTGCCAGTAGTATTGGGACAGGGGGGAACACAGATACGCAGTATTTT. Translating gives CASSIGTGGNTDTQYF.

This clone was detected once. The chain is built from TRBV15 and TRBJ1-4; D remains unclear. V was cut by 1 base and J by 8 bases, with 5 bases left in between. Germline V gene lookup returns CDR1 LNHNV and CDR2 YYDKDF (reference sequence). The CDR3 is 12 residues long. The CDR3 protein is CATSRGGEKLFF. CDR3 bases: TGTGCCACCAGCAGAGGAGGGGAAAAACTGTTTTTT.

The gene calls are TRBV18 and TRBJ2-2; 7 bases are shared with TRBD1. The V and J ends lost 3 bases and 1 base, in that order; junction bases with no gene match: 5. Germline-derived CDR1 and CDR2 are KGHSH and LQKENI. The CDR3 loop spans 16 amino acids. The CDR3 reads CASSPLTGMNTGELFF. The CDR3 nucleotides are TGTGCCAGCTCACCGTTGACAGGGATGAACACCGGGGAGCTGTTTTTT. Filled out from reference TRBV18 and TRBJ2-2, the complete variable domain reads NAGVMQNPRHLVRRRGQEARLRCSPMKGHSHVYWYRQLPEEGLKFMVYLQKENIIDESGMPKERFSAEFPKEGPSILRIQQVVRGDSAAYFCASSPLTGMNTGELFFGEGSRLTVL.

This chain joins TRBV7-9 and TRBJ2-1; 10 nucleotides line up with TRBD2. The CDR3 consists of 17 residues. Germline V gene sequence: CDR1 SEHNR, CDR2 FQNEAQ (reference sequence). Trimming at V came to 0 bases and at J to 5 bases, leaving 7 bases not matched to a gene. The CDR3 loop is CASSLAVAGGLHNEQFF. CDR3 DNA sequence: TGTGCCAGCAGCTTAGCGGTAGCGGGGGGACTACACAATGAGCAGTTCTTC.

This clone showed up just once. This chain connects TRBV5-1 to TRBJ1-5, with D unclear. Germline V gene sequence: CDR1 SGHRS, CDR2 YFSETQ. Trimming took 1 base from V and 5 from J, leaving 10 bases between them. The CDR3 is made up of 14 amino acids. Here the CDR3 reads CASSLRGSDQPQHF. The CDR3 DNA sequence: TGCGCCAGCAGCTTGAGAGGGTCGGATCAGCCCCAGCATTTT. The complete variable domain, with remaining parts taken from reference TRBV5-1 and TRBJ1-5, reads KAGVTQTPRYLIKTRGQQVTLSCSPISGHRSVSWYQQTPGQGLQFLFEYFSETQRNKGNFPGRFSGRQFSNSRSEMNVSTLELGDSALYLCASSLRGSDQPQHFGDGTRLSIL.

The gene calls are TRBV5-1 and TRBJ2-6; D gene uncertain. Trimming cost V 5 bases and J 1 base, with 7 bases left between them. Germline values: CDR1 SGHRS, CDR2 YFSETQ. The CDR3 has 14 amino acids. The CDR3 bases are TGCGCCAGCAGTGCCCGGTCTGGGGCCAACGTCCTGACTTTC. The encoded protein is CASSARSGANVLTF.

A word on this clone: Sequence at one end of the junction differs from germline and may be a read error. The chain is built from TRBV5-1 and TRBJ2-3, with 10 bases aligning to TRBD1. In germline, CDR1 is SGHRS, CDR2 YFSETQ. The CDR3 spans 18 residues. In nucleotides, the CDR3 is TGCGCCAGCAGTTTGGAGATTGGGGACAGGGGTTTTACAGATACGCAGTATTTT. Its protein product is CASSLEIGDRGFTDTQYF.

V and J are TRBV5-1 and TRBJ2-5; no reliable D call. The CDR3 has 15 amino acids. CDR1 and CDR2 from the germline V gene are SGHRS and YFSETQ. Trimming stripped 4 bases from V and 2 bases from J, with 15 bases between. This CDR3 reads CASSGLPGPQETQYF. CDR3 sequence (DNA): TGCGCCAGCAGCGGGTTGCCAGGTCCGCAAGAGACCCAGTACTTC. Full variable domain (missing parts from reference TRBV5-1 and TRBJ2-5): KAGVTQTPRYLIKTRGQQVTLSCSPISGHRSVSWYQQTPGQGLQFLFEYFSETQRNKGNFPGRFSGRQFSNSRSEMNVSTLELGDSALYLCASSGLPGPQETQYFGPGTRLLVL.

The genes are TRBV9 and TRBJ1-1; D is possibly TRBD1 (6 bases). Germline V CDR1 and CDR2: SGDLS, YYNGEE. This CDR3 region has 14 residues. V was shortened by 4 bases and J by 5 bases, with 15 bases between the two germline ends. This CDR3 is CASSPSGGQTEAFF. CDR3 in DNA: TGTGCCAGCAGCCCCTCCGGGGGGCAGACTGAAGCTTTCTTT. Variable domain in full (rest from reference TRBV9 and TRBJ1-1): DSGVTQTPKHLITATGQRVTLRCSPRSGDLSVYWYQQSLDQGLQFLIQYYNGEERAKGNILERFSAQQFPDLHSELNLSSLELGDSALYFCASSPSGGQTEAFFGQGTRLTVV.

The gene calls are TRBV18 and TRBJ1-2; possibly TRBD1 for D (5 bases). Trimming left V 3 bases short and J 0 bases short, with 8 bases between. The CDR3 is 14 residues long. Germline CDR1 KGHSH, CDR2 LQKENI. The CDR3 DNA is TGTGCCAGCTCACCGACAGAGACTAACTATGGCTACACCTTC. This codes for CASSPTETNYGYTF.